This TCR beta chain was sequenced during a study of OX40 agonist ivuxolimab in advanced cancers. The CDR3 has 14 residues. The germline gives CDR1 SGHTS, CDR2 YDEGEE. V trimming: 0 bases; J trimming: 11 bases; junction bases outside the gene matches: 4. Assay used: immunoSEQ multiplex PCR; TCRdb lists only in-frame clones, some missing. This sample has over 60,000 clones, with about four fifths found just once. General observations from the study: Both blood CD4+ and CD8+ T cells showed clonal growth by week 6 at 0.1 to 3.0 mg/kg.

Note on this clone: No antigen is known for it.

The TCR comes from an adult with an advanced solid tumor such as melanoma, head and neck, liver or kidney cancer. The rearrangement joins TRBV5-8 to TRBJ1-6; TRBD1 matches at 8 bases. The sequences come from CD4+ or CD8+ T cells sorted from blood, collected in a trial of the OX40 agonist ivuxolimab. The CDR3 protein is CASSLGTGRTPLHF. The CDR3 DNA reads TGTGCCAGCAGCTTGGGGACAGGGAGGACACCCCTCCACTTT.